The following is a T cell receptor beta chain sequence with its context. TRAV- and TRBV-specific primers were used for first-strand cDNA, which covered alpha and beta chains. For amplifying TCRs, the PCR ran for around 20 cycles with Phusion, which was used together with a constant-region primer and the adapter on the V primers. TCRdb itself ran the reads through MiXCR, one entry per CDR3 protein. The data show 30,000 to 45,000 distinct CDR3 sequences, 20% seen once. The source of the sample is a study of low-dose radiotherapy and immunotherapy resistance in tumors. Study at large: For Cohort 1, fractions of 0.5 Gy were given every 2 weeks, reaching 6.5 Gy overall.

From germline, CDR1 is SNHLY and CDR2 FYNNEI. V was clipped by 5 bases and J by 10 bases; unmatched bases: 10. This CDR3 region has 14 residues. The sample's time point: after trial treatment. Treatment specified: LDRT plus nivolumab, ipilimumab, low-dose cyclophosphamide and aspirin (RACIN trial). The therapy administered to donors comprised nivolumab, ipilimumab, aspirin, low-dose cyclophosphamide and low-dose radiotherapy. Solid tumors that lacked tumor-infiltrating lymphocytes and were advanced were present in eligible patients. This specimen was PBMCs, taken after low-dose radiotherapy plus immunotherapy. The source of this sequence is a female donor with ovarian cancer. The chain links TRBV2 to TRBJ2-4; 8 bases match TRBD1. The CDR3: CASSPSQGAGIQYF. The DNA of the CDR3 is TGTGCCAGCAGTCCCTCTCAGGGGGCCGGAATTCAGTACTTC.